The table lists the clone carrying this TCR beta chain with a few counts. The study made its TCR cDNA through 5'RACE template switching. That step introduced a universal primer site along with UMIs. From the 5' RACE reads, TCRdb called clonotypes with MiXCR, one entry per CDR3 protein. This table has 500,000 to 700,000 distinct CDR3 sequences, roughly a fifth appearing once. Trimming took off 2 bases at V and 0 bases at J, with 8 bases between the two ends. The CDR3 is made up of 16 amino acids. CDR1 and CDR2 (germline): MRHNA, SNTAGT. These data come from a study of T cells after yellow fever vaccination.

This sequence joins TRBV6-4 and TRBJ2-6; the D is unclear. The sequenced sample was PBMCs, obtained 15 days after the yellow fever booster vaccination. This receptor was taken from a man aged 30 to 45 who received the YFV17D yellow fever vaccine. CDR3 DNA sequence: TGTGCCAGCAGTGACCCCAGTCTCTCTGGGGCCAACGTCCTGACTTTC. Protein product: CASSDPSLSGANVLTF.